These 3 T cell receptor beta chains came from one sample sequenced in a study of CD8 T cells in ankylosing spondylitis (dated by TCRdb to the late 2010s). What the research found in general, with its limitations: Blood from ankylosing spondylitis patients appeared to be characterized by a TCR beta motif made up of several highly homologous amino acid variants.

The protocol used for the library was 5' RACE. Instrument on record: Illumina HiSeq 2500. TCRdb trimmed public reads at Q25 via fastp, called clones via MiXCR and kept in-frame beta chains. Each entry merges the rows of one CDR3 protein and shows their most common DNA and genes. The sample table contains around 430,000 distinct CDR3 sequences; only one count was recorded for roughly 17% of them. The top ten clones comprise under 1.2% of the sample. Their specific antigens are unknown. Sequencing was carried out using blood, either unsorted or a sorted T cell fraction (not recorded which). The receptors derive from a male donor with ankylosing spondylitis.

The rearrangement uses TRBV27 and TRBJ1-2; D remains unclear. The CDR3 is 14 amino acids. V was pared by 2 bases and J by 4 bases, with 11 bases between. Germline CDR1 MNHEY, CDR2 SMNVEV (reference sequence). CDR3 coding DNA: TGTGCCAGCAGTTTAAGGGCAGTTTCCTATGGCTACACCTTC. Translation gives CASSLRAVSYGYTF.

The chain joins TRBV20-1 to TRBJ2-6; D is ambiguous. The CDR3 consists of 15 residues. The V end was cut by 0 bases, the J end by 2 bases, with 8 bases between. The V gene's germline CDR1 is DFQATT and CDR2 SNEGSKA (reference sequence). The chain's CDR3 is CSARDLGPGANVLTF. The CDR3 DNA is TGCAGTGCTAGAGATTTAGGTCCTGGGGCCAACGTCCTGACTTTC.

This clonotype turned up a few times. This chain links TRBV2 with TRBJ2-7; unclear D gene. Germline CDR1 is SNHLY and CDR2 is FYNNEI. The CDR3 is 10 amino acids. V shed 4 bases and J shed 5 bases, with 3 bases lying between them. The CDR3 loop is CASSANEQYF. In nucleotides, the CDR3 is TGTGCCAGCAGTGCAAACGAGCAGTACTTC.